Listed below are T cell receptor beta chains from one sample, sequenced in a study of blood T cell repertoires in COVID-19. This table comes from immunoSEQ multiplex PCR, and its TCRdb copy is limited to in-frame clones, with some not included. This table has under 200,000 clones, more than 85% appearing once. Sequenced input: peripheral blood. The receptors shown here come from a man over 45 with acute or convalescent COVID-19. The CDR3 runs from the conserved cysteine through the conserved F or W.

CASSLEAGAYEQYF	TRBV7-3	TRBJ2-7
CASSTDRDGYTF	TRBV5-1	TRBJ1-2
CASSLERAPGGTSSYEQYF	TRBV11-2	TRBJ2-7
CASSLEYPGTNTGELFF	TRBV5-4	TRBJ2-2
CASSEGSMSNQPQHF	TRBV6-1	TRBJ1-5
CASRFRVGTQYF	TRBV5-8	TRBJ2-5
CSVVFRGTTEAFF	TRBV29-1	TRBJ1-1
CASSSGDRSNSPLHF	TRBV13	TRBJ1-6
CASSPKESTGELFF	TRBV18	TRBJ2-2
CASSSGRGRVGYTF	TRBV28	TRBJ1-2
CASSSRTGIVHEQYF	TRBV18	TRBJ2-7
CASSSPTLRGTDTQYF	TRBV28	TRBJ2-3
CASSLGGRLGSPLHF	TRBV7-9	TRBJ1-6
CASSLFLGNTEAFF	TRBV27	TRBJ1-1
CASASSGGRTGELFF	TRBV19	TRBJ2-2
CASSLARGLREKLFF	TRBV5-1	TRBJ1-4
CASSQEYVRDGYTF	TRBV4-3	TRBJ1-2
CASGLGQANTEAFF	TRBV5-1	TRBJ1-1